This T cell receptor beta chain was documented in a study of beta chain features in type 1 diabetes. For the study at large: No patient-donor differences in age, gender, total cells or subset yield.

The isolated RNA, all of it, was reverse transcribed, so expressed TCRB transcripts were what got sequenced. Measured with immunoSEQ multiplex PCR; TCRdb has only the in-frame clones, and not every one. The table lists 500,000 to 700,000 clones, roughly a sixth of them singletons, with approximately 0.093% in the top ten. V lost 5 bases and J lost 8, with 15 bases in between. The CDR3 spans 13 residues. Germline V lookup: CDR1 MNHNS, CDR2 SASEGT. Concerning this clone: Its antigen is unidentified.

Whole-study findings and limits: Resolution of whether HLA type affects TCRB rearrangement was not achieved here. For patients and controls alike, PCR might favor shorter templates to the same degree. An over-representation of cells with high TCR expression could result from cDNA sequencing.

Sequencing was done on a sample of naive CD4+ T cells from blood. This clonotype was sampled from a man between 18 and 29 years old in good health. V is TRBV6-1 and J is TRBJ1-2; D possibly corresponds to TRBD1 (6 bases). The CDR3: CASSRRGYRGYTF. CDR3 nucleotides: TGTGCCAGCAGTCGAAGGGGGTACAGGGGCTACACCTTC.